This TCR beta chain stems from a study of blood T cell repertoires in COVID-19. As for the study in general: Some COVID-19 samples were acute and others convalescent; all came from the United States, Italy and Spain. In each case, the material was cDNA or gDNA derived from T cells, B-cell-depleted T cells, or PBMCs.

Data came from immunoSEQ multiplex PCR; TCRdb stores just in-frame clones and leaves some out. The table records approximately 140,000 clones, around 86% of them present only once. After removal of 4 bases from V and 6 bases from J, the junction contained 9 bases not matched to a gene. The germline V gene encodes CDR1 ENHRY and CDR2 SYGVKD. The CDR3 has 14 residues. Sequenced sample: peripheral blood. The chain joins TRBV10-3 to TRBJ2-7; TRBD1 matches 7 bases. This sequence originates from a man between 65 and 85 years old with acute or convalescent COVID-19. The CDR3 DNA is TGTGCCATCAGTGTCCAGGGGGATAGTTTCGAGCAGTACTTC. This translates into CAISVQGDSFEQYF.